This section outlines one TCR beta chain sequence together with its context. Produced via immunoSEQ multiplex PCR; TCRdb's table is partial and in-frame only. The table shows about 370,000 clones, with approximately 89% occurring only once. The sample originates from a study of blood T cell repertoires in COVID-19. Trimming shortened V by 0 bases and J by 3 bases, and 6 bases separated the two germline ends. The CDR3 has 13 residues. Looked up from germline, CDR1 is MNHEY and CDR2 is SVGEGT. This chain joins TRBV6-2 or TRBV6-3 and TRBJ2-7, with D unresolved. This TCR came from a woman in her twenties or thirties with COVID-19, enrolled during active disease. Input material: peripheral blood. The CDR3 loop is CASSYSAYYEQYF. In DNA form, the CDR3 reads TGTGCCAGCAGTTACTCAGCATACTACGAGCAGTACTTC.